The entry below describes one T cell receptor (beta chain). Which antigen it targets is not known. The input lacks base qualities; no much larger clone sits a single base away. This sample is part of a study of post-analysis software for immune sequencing data (dated by TCRdb to the mid-2010s). Notes on the research overall: Recorded disease courses included relapsing-remitting, secondary progressive and progressive-relapsing multiple sclerosis, with some patients lacking subtype annotation. A subset of samples was prepared in parallel using single-end sample barcoding, then pooled and co-amplified after Illumina adapter ligation. Patient repertoires were compared against about a dozen previously published healthy control repertoires from donors aged about 6 to 27 years.

To demonstrate the VDJtools post-analysis software, the study profiled TCR beta repertoires from the peripheral blood of around 13 young patients with multiple sclerosis. Multiple sclerosis patients were children and adolescents aged roughly 6 to 17 years. What the authors observed across the whole study: When samples were clustered directly using the F measure, samples prepared in the same batch co-clustered strongly, which prompted a batch-effect correction. A few TRBV segments, including TRBV5-6, TRBV5-1 and TRBV20-1, were significantly more frequent in patients than controls. Compared with controls, multiple sclerosis patients had significantly lower normalized Chao1 diversity, a finding suggesting substantial peripheral T-cell clonal expansion. The multiple sclerosis patient group was slightly younger than the control group.

Library preparation employed PCR. Sequencing used an Illumina HiSeq 2500. To reduce PCR and sequencing biases, unique molecular identifiers were incorporated into the TCR beta cDNA libraries. Some 500,000 cDNA molecules were obtained for every 1 to 10 million input T cells, so each molecule roughly corresponded to one T cell. The patient libraries were prepared and sequenced with the same protocol used for the earlier healthy control dataset. Within a given batch, samples were prepared together, multiplexed and sequenced on the same HiSeq lane. The authors processed their data as follows. MIGEC was used to process the raw barcoded reads, and molecular identifier groups with only a single read were discarded before consensus assembly and CDR3 extraction. VDJtools was used for post-analysis of the clonotype tables, with diversity normalized by down-sampling every dataset to the smallest sample size. To correct batch-related cross-sample contamination, repertoire overlap clustering matched CDR3 amino acid sequences but not nucleotide sequences. TCRdb redid the processing of the public reads, applying fastp at Q25 and MiXCR, and retained in-frame beta chains. Here each entry gathers all rows of one CDR3 protein and keeps the most common genes and DNA. The V and J calls, along with clone size, are taken from TCRdb and not from the paper's own processing. This sample comprises fewer than 850,000 distinct CDR3 sequences, roughly 27% of them detected only once. The ten largest clones add up to around 0.56% of the sample.

The CDR3 numbers 17 residues from cysteine through phenylalanine. The DNA shown is the 51-base CDR3, in frame from base 1. The CDR1 and CDR2 encoded by the germline V gene (reference sequence) are SGHKS and YYEKEE. Trimming accounts for 0 bases at V and 3 bases at J, while the number of junction bases matched to no gene is 11. Input material: blood. This sequence uses TRBV5-5 and TRBJ2-7, with 8 middle bases fitting TRBD1. The TCR originated in a girl aged 10-17 years with multiple sclerosis. At the DNA level, the sequence is TGTGCCAGCAGCTTGGCCTTCACCGGGACAGGAGACTACGAGCAGTACTTC. The resulting protein is CASSLAFTGTGDYEQYF.